Below, 25 T cell receptor beta chains from the same sample are listed, as sequenced in a study of CD8 T cells in Susac syndrome. With random hexamers, 0.5 to 1 ug RNA was reverse transcribed. One entry per CDR3 protein results from TCRdb running MiXCR on the immunoSEQ multiplex PCR reads. The data contain 150,000 to 200,000 distinct CDR3 sequences, over 85% of them singletons. Sequencing input: CD4+ T cells from PBMCs. The receptors here all came from a human donor in good health.

The chain links TRBV15 to TRBJ2-7, with 7 nucleotides matching TRBD1. Trimming cost V 5 bases and J 3 bases; bases outside gene matches: 10. From germline, CDR1 is LNHNV and CDR2 YYDKDF (reference sequence). There are 15 residues in the CDR3. The CDR3 here is CATSVRQGSYYEQYF. In DNA, the CDR3 is TGTGCCACCAGCGTACGACAGGGCAGCTACTACGAGCAGTACTTC.

The chain has TRBV24-1 and TRBJ2-5, with TRBD1 identical over 12 bases. Looked up from germline, CDR1 is KGHDR and CDR2 is SFDVKD. The V segment lost 4 bases and the J segment 5 bases; nucleotides outside the gene matches: 7. The CDR3 length is 16 residues. This CDR3 is CATSETGTGGVETQYF. The CDR3 coding sequence is TGTGCCACCAGTGAGACCGGGACAGGGGGCGTGGAGACCCAGTACTTC.

The rearrangement joins TRBV7-9 to TRBJ2-3, with D possibly being TRBD2 (6 bases). This CDR3 is 13 amino acids long. The germline CDR1 and CDR2 sequences are SEHNR and FQNEAQ (reference sequence). Trimming shortened V by 6 bases and J by 4 bases, and 11 bases separated the two germline ends. CDR3 region: CASSLSGADTQYF. The CDR3 coding sequence is TGTGCCAGCAGTTTATCGGGGGCAGATACGCAGTATTTT.

In its sample, this clonotype was seen once. The chain carries TRBV19 and TRBJ1-1; D is unclear. The CDR3 is 11 residues long. Deletions cut 3 bases from V and 7 bases from J, with 6 bases between. Germline V gives CDR1 LNHDA, CDR2 SQIVND (reference sequence). In DNA, the CDR3 is TGTGCCAGTAGTATGCGTGTTGAAGCTTTCTTT. This sequence encodes CASSMRVEAFF.

The rearrangement uses TRBV3-1 and TRBJ2-1; TRBD2 aligns across 10 bases. Losses at the gene ends were 6 bases for V and 7 bases for J; bases not matched to a gene: 9. The length of the CDR3 is 15 residues. Germline assignment: CDR1 LGHDT and CDR2 YNNKEL (reference sequence). The CDR3 sequence: CASRRSGGATNEQFF. The CDR3 nucleotides read TGTGCCAGCAGACGAAGCGGGGGGGCAACGAATGAGCAGTTCTTC.

The V gene is TRBV3-1, the J gene TRBJ2-7; no definite D call. CDR1 LGHDT and CDR2 YNNKEL come from the germline V gene (reference sequence). The ends were cut back, 0 bases at V and 7 bases at J, with 16 bases in the middle. This CDR3 is 15 amino acids long. The CDR3 DNA sequence: TGTGCCAGCAGCCAAGATCGTTCGGCAGGCCCGGAGCAGTACTTC. It translates to CASSQDRSAGPEQYF.

This sequence joins TRBV29-1 and TRBJ2-7; D uncertain. The CDR3 sequence is 13 residues long. The germline V gene encodes CDR1 SQVTM and CDR2 ANQGSEA. The ends were cut back, 2 bases at V and 4 bases at J, with 12 bases in the middle. In DNA form, the CDR3 reads TGCAGCGTTGAACGTCAAGGCGGATACGAGCAGTACTTC. Its protein is CSVERQGGYEQYF.

The V call is TRBV27, the J call TRBJ2-1, with 8 bases that match TRBD2. Unmatched junction bases numbered 6, after V lost 6 bases and J lost 2 bases. This CDR3 comprises 15 residues. The germline V gene encodes CDR1 MNHEY and CDR2 SMNVEV (reference sequence). In DNA, the CDR3 is TGTGCCAGCAGCAAACTAGCGGCTCCCTACAATGAGCAGTTCTTC. As protein: CASSKLAAPYNEQFF.

This clonotype has a single count. The V and J genes are TRBV30 and TRBJ1-5; 11 nucleotides match TRBD1. The junction had 6 bases not matched to a gene; V was cut back by 5 bases and J by 6 bases. The germline V gene encodes CDR1 GTSNPN and CDR2 SVGIG (reference sequence). The CDR3 sequence is 14 residues long. DNA for the CDR3: TGTGCCTGGGGAGGGACAGGGGGAGGTCAGCCCCAGCATTTT. It specifies CAWGGTGGGQPQHF.

This clonotype has a single count. The chain employs TRBV11-1 and TRBJ2-1; D gene unclear. Germline lookup yields CDR1 SGHAT and CDR2 FQDESV (reference sequence). The CDR3 sequence is 14 residues long. The V gene lost 5 bases and the J gene lost 4 bases, with 12 bases spanning the gap. The CDR3 protein is CASSPKTIYNEQFF. The CDR3 DNA reads TGTGCCAGCAGCCCGAAGACAATTTACAATGAGCAGTTCTTC.

CDR3: CASGVGDRVSYNEQFF. The CDR3 DNA reads TGTGCCAGTGGGGTCGGGGACAGGGTCTCCTACAATGAGCAGTTCTTC. This rearrangement joins TRBV19 to TRBJ2-1, with 9 bases matching TRBD1. This CDR3 has 16 amino acids. Germline trimming cut 8 bases from V and 0 bases from J; bases unmatched to any gene: 8. Germline V CDR1 and CDR2: LNHDA, SQIVND (reference sequence).

The chain carries TRBV2 and TRBJ2-3, with D tentatively TRBD2 (5 bases). The germline V and J ends were trimmed by 7 bases and 4 bases, with 15 bases remaining between them. The CDR3 has 14 amino acids. In germline, CDR1 is SNHLY, CDR2 FYNNEI. The CDR3 here is CASTKGQDSDTQYF. DNA for the CDR3: TGTGCCAGCACCAAAGGGCAGGACTCAGATACGCAGTATTTT.

This sequence joins TRBV20-1 and TRBJ2-3; D is unresolved. The CDR3 extends over 13 amino acids. Trimming took off 2 bases at V and 3 bases at J, with 9 bases between the two ends. Germline CDR1 reads DFQATT; CDR2 reads SNEGSKA (reference sequence). The CDR3 region is CSARSQGTDTQYF. In DNA form, the CDR3 reads TGCAGTGCTAGAAGCCAAGGGACAGATACGCAGTATTTT.

The V call is TRBV13, the J call TRBJ2-7; D call uncertain. This CDR3 region has 13 residues. CDR1 and CDR2 from the germline V gene are PRHDT and FYEKMQ (reference sequence). Trimming pared 5 bases from V and 6 bases from J, leaving 14 bases between. This CDR3 reads CASSQDNGGEQYF. CDR3 coding DNA: TGTGCCAGCAGCCAAGATAACGGTGGCGAGCAGTACTTC. Filled out from reference TRBV13 and TRBJ2-7, the complete variable domain reads AAGVIQSPRHLIKEKRETATLKCYPIPRHDTVYWYQQGPGQDPQFLISFYEKMQSDKGSIPDRFSAQQFSDYHSELNMSSLELGDSALYFCASSQDNGGEQYFGPGTRLTVT.

V gene TRBV25-1 combines with J gene TRBJ2-7; 12 bases align to TRBD2. CDR3 length: 16 residues. With 3 bases clipped from V and 6 bases from J, the junction kept 9 bases outside the gene matches. Germline values: CDR1 MGHDK, CDR2 SYGVNS. The DNA for the CDR3 is TGTGCCAGCAGTGATCTCCCTAGCGGGGGGGTTGGCGAGCAGTACTTC. Protein: CASSDLPSGGVGEQYF.

This clonotype came up once. The CDR3 DNA sequence: TGCAGTGCTAGAGATGTAGTCGGGAGGACTGAAGCTTTCTTT. Amino acids: CSARDVVGRTEAFF. The V call is TRBV20-1, the J call TRBJ1-1; D unresolved. V was pared by 0 bases and J by 5 bases, with 13 bases between. This CDR3 contains 14 residues. Looked up from germline, CDR1 is DFQATT and CDR2 is SNEGSKA (reference sequence).

This rearrangement joins TRBV24-1 to TRBJ2-5; unclear D gene. The germline V gene has CDR1 KGHDR and CDR2 SFDVKD. The CDR3 length is 12 residues. Trimming shortened V by 6 bases and J by 5 bases, and 9 bases separated the two germline ends. The DNA for the CDR3 is TGTGCCACCAGTCAGGATGGCGAGACCCAGTACTTC. As protein: CATSQDGETQYF.

This sequence joins TRBV12-3 or TRBV12-4 and TRBJ2-7; possibly TRBD1 or TRBD2 for D (5 bases each). The V end lost 5 bases, the J end lost 4 bases, and 15 bases lay between the germline ends. This CDR3 comprises 14 residues. The CDR3 spells CASSPAHGAYEQYF. The CDR3 DNA follows: TGTGCCAGCAGTCCAGCTCACGGGGCTTACGAGCAGTACTTC.

J is TRBJ2-5 and V is TRBV7-9, with TRBD1 identical over 9 bases. V was clipped by 1 base and J by 3 bases; unmatched bases: 3. The CDR3 is 15 amino acids. Germline-derived CDR1 and CDR2 are SEHNR and FQNEAQ (reference sequence). This chain's CDR3 is CASSLGWDREETQYF. DNA of the CDR3: TGTGCCAGCAGCTTAGGTTGGGACAGGGAAGAGACCCAGTACTTC.

The chain employs TRBV7-2 and TRBJ1-2, with a tentative D call TRBD1 (6 bases). Trimming removed 6 bases at V and 4 bases at J, with 18 bases between. Looked up from germline, CDR1 is SGHTA and CDR2 is FQGNSA. There are 15 residues in the CDR3. The DNA of the CDR3 is TGTGCCAGCAGATACGGACAGACCGAGGGCTATGGCTACACCTTC. Translated: CASRYGQTEGYGYTF.

This rearrangement joins TRBV23-1 to TRBJ2-7; D unresolved. TRBV23-1 is marked as an open reading frame, function uncertain. The CDR3 runs to 13 residues. V lost 4 bases and J lost 0, with 7 bases in between. The CDR3 sequence: CASSLGNSYEQYF. The CDR3 DNA reads TGCGCCAGCAGTCTAGGCAACTCCTACGAGCAGTACTTC.

With regard to this clonotype: Relative to the germline gene, one junction end is altered; a read error may explain this. The rearrangement links TRBV7-7 to TRBJ1-4, with D possibly being TRBD1 (5 bases). The CDR3 totals 14 residues. Germline CDR1 is SSHAT and CDR2 is FNYEAQ (reference sequence). CDR3 protein: CASSSGRVGEKLFF. CDR3 nucleotides: TGTGCTAGCAGCTCCGGCAGGGTGGGTGAAAAACTGTTTTTT.

The chain recombines TRBV5-4 with TRBJ1-2; 9 bases are shared with TRBD1. V lost 5 bases and J lost 7; bases outside the gene matches: 6. This CDR3 is built from 13 residues. Germline V CDR1 and CDR2: SGHNT, YYREEE (reference sequence). The CDR3 loop reads CASRQDRGTGYTF. In nucleotides, the CDR3 is TGTGCCAGCAGGCAGGACAGGGGAACTGGCTACACCTTC.

The rearrangement joins TRBV9 to TRBJ1-4; the D gene is possibly TRBD1 (6 bases). V dropped 0 bases and J dropped 8 bases, with 14 bases sitting between them. Germline lookup yields CDR1 SGDLS and CDR2 YYNGEE. CDR3 size: 15 residues. The CDR3 nucleotides are TGTGCCAGCAGCGTAGCTACAGGGATAGGGGAAAAACTGTTTTTT. This encodes CASSVATGIGEKLFF.

Remarks on this clonotype: One junction end does not reproduce the germline sequence, and a read error may be involved. The chain couples TRBV5-1 to TRBJ2-6, with D perhaps matching TRBD2 (5 bases). Looked up from germline, CDR1 is SGHRS and CDR2 is YFSETQ. The CDR3 has 14 residues. Written as DNA, the CDR3 is TGCGCCAGCAACTTGGGAGCTGGGGCCAACGTCCTGACTTTC. It translates to CASNLGAGANVLTF.